These T cell receptor beta chains were read from a single sample in a study of cytomegalovirus exposure and HLA in healthy donors. TCRdb's table, derived via immunoSEQ multiplex PCR, lists solely in-frame clones and lacks some. The sample contains around 120,000 clones, about 80% of which appear only once. The sample taken for sequencing was PBMCs. The receptors stem from a young man in good health and CMV-seronegative. The CDR3 runs from the conserved cysteine through the conserved F or W. The order of the fields is V gene, clone size, D gene, J gene, CDR3 protein, CDR3 DNA. D genes are given only for firm matches. Size is omitted from some rows. Given values are once, few, many or a class for expanded clones.

V gene: TRBV19
clone size: NA
D gene: NA
J gene: TRBJ1-2
CDR3 protein: CASSIGDIPGGYTF
CDR3 DNA: TGTGCCAGTAGTATAGGGGACATCCCGGGAGGCTACACCTTC

V gene: TRBV6-4
clone size: NA
D gene: TRBD2
J gene: TRBJ2-3
CDR3 protein: CASSQTSWDADTQYF
CDR3 DNA: TGTGCCAGCAGCCAGACTAGCTGGGACGCAGATACGCAGTATTTT

V gene: TRBV10-3
clone size: NA
D gene: NA
J gene: TRBJ1-3
CDR3 protein: CAISEVGTTGGNTIYF
CDR3 DNA: TGTGCCATCAGTGAAGTCGGGACAACGGGGGGAAACACCATATATTTT

V gene: TRBV5-6
clone size: NA
D gene: TRBD2
J gene: TRBJ2-3
CDR3 protein: CASSWTSQRGGTDTQYF
CDR3 DNA: TGTGCCAGCAGCTGGACCTCCCAGCGGGGGGGCACAGATACGCAGTATTTT

V gene: TRBV5-4
clone size: NA
D gene: NA
J gene: TRBJ2-5
CDR3 protein: CASSRAGSRFETQYF
CDR3 DNA: TGTGCCAGCAGCCGTGCCGGGTCCCGATTTGAGACCCAGTACTTC

V gene: TRBV18
clone size: NA
D gene: NA
J gene: TRBJ2-3
CDR3 protein: CASSPFGLAERTDTQYF
CDR3 DNA: TGTGCCAGCTCTCCATTTGGTTTAGCGGAGCGCACAGATACGCAGTATTTT

V gene: TRBV19
clone size: NA
D gene: NA
J gene: TRBJ1-5
CDR3 protein: CASGTLNQPQHF
CDR3 DNA: TGTGCCAGCGGGACACTTAATCAGCCCCAGCATTTT

V gene: TRBV2
clone size: NA
D gene: TRBD1
J gene: TRBJ1-5
CDR3 protein: CASSFTGGRGGQPQHF
CDR3 DNA: TGTGCCAGCAGTTTCACAGGGGGCAGGGGAGGACAGCCCCAGCATTTT

V gene: TRBV5-4
clone size: NA
D gene: NA
J gene: TRBJ1-1
CDR3 protein: CASSLDRATEAFF
CDR3 DNA: TGTGCCAGCAGCTTGGACAGGGCCACTGAAGCTTTCTTT

V gene: TRBV4-3
clone size: few
D gene: NA
J gene: TRBJ1-4
CDR3 protein: CASSHRQAAEKLFF
CDR3 DNA: TGCGCCAGCAGCCACCGACAGGCTGCGGAAAAACTGTTTTTT

V gene: TRBV29-1
clone size: NA
D gene: NA
J gene: TRBJ2-3
CDR3 protein: CSVVRHSTDTQYF
CDR3 DNA: TGCAGCGTTGTCCGACATAGCACAGATACGCAGTATTTT

V gene: TRBV27
clone size: few
D gene: TRBD1
J gene: TRBJ2-1
CDR3 protein: CASRGGQGYYNEQFF
CDR3 DNA: TGTGCCAGCAGGGGAGGACAGGGATACTACAATGAGCAGTTCTTC

V gene: TRBV2
clone size: few
D gene: NA
J gene: TRBJ2-7
CDR3 protein: CASSESAVSSYEQYF
CDR3 DNA: TGTGCCAGCAGTGAATCTGCCGTGAGCTCCTACGAGCAGTACTTC

V gene: TRBV9
clone size: NA
D gene: NA
J gene: TRBJ2-3
CDR3 protein: CASSVGWGLGGTDTQYF
CDR3 DNA: TGTGCCAGCAGCGTAGGCTGGGGGCTGGGGGGCACAGATACGCAGTATTTT

V gene: TRBV6-6
clone size: NA
D gene: TRBD1
J gene: TRBJ2-7
CDR3 protein: CASSFRPGQSSYEQYF
CDR3 DNA: TGTGCCAGCAGCTTCCGCCCGGGACAGAGTTCCTACGAGCAGTACTTC

V gene: TRBV6-6
clone size: NA
D gene: NA
J gene: TRBJ1-1
CDR3 protein: CASSPVGGDGAFF
CDR3 DNA: TGTGCCAGCAGCCCCGTGGGGGGGGACGGAGCTTTCTTT

V gene: TRBV19
clone size: NA
D gene: TRBD1
J gene: TRBJ1-1
CDR3 protein: CASSTDPIRTGNTEAFF
CDR3 DNA: TGTGCCAGTAGTACCGACCCTATACGGACAGGGAACACTGAAGCTTTCTTT

V gene: TRBV7-9
clone size: NA
D gene: NA
J gene: TRBJ1-2
CDR3 protein: CASSGGATVYGYTF
CDR3 DNA: TGTGCCAGCAGCGGTGGGGCAACCGTCTATGGCTACACCTTC

V gene: TRBV11-3
clone size: NA
D gene: TRBD2
J gene: TRBJ2-2
CDR3 protein: CASSSVSGGGTGELFF
CDR3 DNA: TGTGCCAGCAGCTCCGTAAGCGGGGGAGGCACCGGGGAGCTGTTTTTT

V gene: TRBV5-1
clone size: NA
D gene: NA
J gene: TRBJ1-2
CDR3 protein: CASSSQSYGYTF
CDR3 DNA: TGCGCCAGCAGCTCCCAATCCTATGGCTACACCTTC

V gene: TRBV5-1
clone size: NA
D gene: NA
J gene: TRBJ1-5
CDR3 protein: CASSLGPAGAGGNQPQHF
CDR3 DNA: TGCGCCAGCAGCTTGGGACCGGCAGGGGCGGGAGGCAATCAGCCCCAGCATTTT

V gene: TRBV6-1
clone size: NA
D gene: NA
J gene: TRBJ1-2
CDR3 protein: CASSGGFARKNGGYTF
CDR3 DNA: TGTGCCAGCAGTGGCGGCTTCGCGCGGAAGAACGGTGGCTACACCTTC

V gene: TRBV27
clone size: NA
D gene: TRBD1
J gene: TRBJ1-2
CDR3 protein: CASSLGTGSYGYTF
CDR3 DNA: TGTGCCAGCAGTTTAGGGACAGGCAGCTATGGCTACACCTTC

V gene: TRBV2
clone size: few
D gene: NA
J gene: TRBJ1-1
CDR3 protein: CASSDGDLVTNTEAFF
CDR3 DNA: TGTGCCAGCAGTGATGGAGATTTAGTCACCAACACTGAAGCTTTCTTT

V gene: TRBV6-1
clone size: NA
D gene: TRBD1
J gene: TRBJ2-1
CDR3 protein: CASSEGGTGSYNEQFF
CDR3 DNA: TGTGCCAGCAGTGAAGGTGGGACAGGCTCCTACAATGAGCAGTTCTTC

V gene: TRBV7-2
clone size: NA
D gene: NA
J gene: TRBJ2-1
CDR3 protein: CASSLGAAGPREQFF
CDR3 DNA: TGTGCCAGCAGCTTAGGTGCAGCGGGCCCCCGTGAGCAGTTCTTC

V gene: TRBV14
clone size: NA
D gene: NA
J gene: TRBJ2-7
CDR3 protein: CASSPARYEQYF
CDR3 DNA: TGTGCCAGCAGCCCCGCTCGGTACGAGCAGTACTTC

V gene: TRBV4-3
clone size: NA
D gene: TRBD1
J gene: TRBJ2-7
CDR3 protein: CASSQGTGQPYEQYF
CDR3 DNA: TGCGCCAGCAGCCAAGGGACAGGGCAGCCCTACGAGCAGTACTTC

V gene: TRBV6-1
clone size: few
D gene: NA
J gene: TRBJ1-4
CDR3 protein: CASSETDSWEKLFF
CDR3 DNA: TGTGCCAGCAGTGAGACAGACAGTTGGGAAAAACTGTTTTTT

V gene: TRBV6-5
clone size: NA
D gene: NA
J gene: TRBJ2-2
CDR3 protein: CASRYYTGELFF
CDR3 DNA: TGTGCCAGCAGATATTACACCGGGGAGCTGTTTTTT

V gene: TRBV5-6
clone size: NA
D gene: NA
J gene: TRBJ2-7
CDR3 protein: CASSLTGYKADEQYF
CDR3 DNA: TGTGCCAGCAGCTTGACGGGGTACAAGGCCGACGAGCAGTACTTC

V gene: TRBV11-2
clone size: NA
D gene: NA
J gene: TRBJ1-1
CDR3 protein: CASSLVHSYTEAFF
CDR3 DNA: TGTGCCAGCAGCTTAGTCCACAGCTACACTGAAGCTTTCTTT

V gene: TRBV7-2
clone size: once
D gene: NA
J gene: TRBJ2-2
CDR3 protein: CASRRDRNTGELFF
CDR3 DNA: TGTGCCAGCAGACGAGACAGAAACACCGGGGAGCTGTTTTTT

V gene: TRBV6-5
clone size: NA
D gene: TRBD1
J gene: TRBJ1-2
CDR3 protein: CAIQGDEGGYTF
CDR3 DNA: TGTGCCATTCAGGGGGACGAGGGAGGCTACACCTTC

V gene: TRBV11-2
clone size: NA
D gene: NA
J gene: TRBJ1-2
CDR3 protein: CASTPTGAGGYTF
CDR3 DNA: TGTGCCAGCACCCCCACTGGGGCAGGTGGCTACACCTTC

V gene: TRBV7-9
clone size: NA
D gene: NA
J gene: TRBJ1-1
CDR3 protein: CASSLERTEAFF
CDR3 DNA: TGTGCCAGCAGCTTAGAGCGGACTGAAGCTTTCTTT

V gene: TRBV18
clone size: NA
D gene: TRBD1
J gene: TRBJ1-4
CDR3 protein: CASSRGTGNEKLFF
CDR3 DNA: TGTGCCAGCTCCCGCGGGACAGGGAATGAAAAACTGTTTTTT

V gene: TRBV6-6
clone size: NA
D gene: NA
J gene: TRBJ2-7
CDR3 protein: CASSYGGLEQYF
CDR3 DNA: TGTGCCAGCAGTTACGGAGGTCTCGAGCAGTACTTC

V gene: TRBV5-1
clone size: NA
D gene: TRBD1
J gene: TRBJ1-2
CDR3 protein: CASSLIPGQGTSGYTF
CDR3 DNA: TGCGCCAGCAGCCTAATACCGGGACAGGGGACTTCTGGCTACACCTTC

V gene: TRBV4-2
clone size: NA
D gene: TRBD2
J gene: TRBJ2-3
CDR3 protein: CASSQPAGGGTHTQYF
CDR3 DNA: TGTGCCAGCAGCCAACCAGCGGGGGGGGGCACTCATACGCAGTATTTT

V gene: TRBV20-1
clone size: NA
D gene: TRBD1
J gene: TRBJ1-5
CDR3 protein: CSAGQGPTQHF
CDR3 DNA: TGCAGTGCTGGACAGGGGCCGACCCAGCATTTT

V gene: TRBV4-2
clone size: NA
D gene: TRBD1
J gene: TRBJ2-7
CDR3 protein: CASSPEGQGAREQYF
CDR3 DNA: TGTGCCAGCAGCCCCGAAGGACAGGGGGCTCGAGAGCAGTACTTC

V gene: TRBV5-4
clone size: NA
D gene: NA
J gene: TRBJ2-1
CDR3 protein: CASSPRTVNEQFF
CDR3 DNA: TGTGCCAGCAGCCCTCGGACAGTCAATGAGCAGTTCTTC

V gene: TRBV6-5
clone size: NA
D gene: NA
J gene: TRBJ1-1
CDR3 protein: CASSTWGGNTEAFF
CDR3 DNA: TGTGCCAGCAGTACATGGGGGGGGAACACTGAAGCTTTCTTT

V gene: TRBV5-5
clone size: once
D gene: TRBD1
J gene: TRBJ1-1
CDR3 protein: CASSTAGTGGTEAFF
CDR3 DNA: TGTGCCAGCAGCACAGCCGGGACAGGGGGCACTGAAGCTTTCTTT

V gene: TRBV5-1
clone size: NA
D gene: NA
J gene: TRBJ2-1
CDR3 protein: CASSLGIGDFDEQFF
CDR3 DNA: TGCGCCAGCAGCTTGGGAATCGGGGATTTCGATGAGCAGTTCTTC

V gene: TRBV7-9
clone size: NA
D gene: NA
J gene: TRBJ1-1
CDR3 protein: CASSLTDLNTEAFF
CDR3 DNA: TGTGCCAGCAGCTTAACAGATTTGAACACTGAAGCTTTCTTT

V gene: TRBV7-2
clone size: NA
D gene: NA
J gene: TRBJ2-7
CDR3 protein: CASSLLTGSYEQYF
CDR3 DNA: TGTGCCAGCAGCTTATTAACAGGGAGTTACGAGCAGTACTTC

V gene: TRBV7-2
clone size: NA
D gene: NA
J gene: TRBJ2-5
CDR3 protein: CASSLPQETQYF
CDR3 DNA: TGTGCCAGCAGCTTACCTCAAGAGACCCAGTACTTC

V gene: TRBV5-1
clone size: NA
D gene: NA
J gene: TRBJ1-1
CDR3 protein: CASSYYRDAEAFF
CDR3 DNA: TGCGCCAGCAGCTACTACAGGGATGCTGAAGCTTTCTTT

V gene: TRBV7-3
clone size: NA
D gene: TRBD1
J gene: TRBJ2-5
CDR3 protein: CASSLGGRGQGETQYF
CDR3 DNA: TGTGCCAGCAGCCTCGGTGGCAGGGGGCAGGGGGAGACCCAGTACTTC

V gene: TRBV2
clone size: NA
D gene: TRBD1
J gene: TRBJ1-2
CDR3 protein: CASSDLPWDRGYGYTF
CDR3 DNA: TGTGCCAGCAGTGACCTTCCCTGGGACAGGGGGTATGGCTACACCTTC

V gene: TRBV7-8
clone size: NA
D gene: TRBD1
J gene: TRBJ1-4
CDR3 protein: CASSLASTGGGGKLFF
CDR3 DNA: TGTGCCAGCAGCTTGGCGTCTACAGGGGGTGGTGGAAAACTGTTTTTT

V gene: TRBV7-9
clone size: NA
D gene: TRBD2
J gene: TRBJ2-2
CDR3 protein: CASSLGVAGDHTGELFF
CDR3 DNA: TGTGCCAGCAGCTTAGGGGTGGCGGGGGACCACACCGGGGAGCTGTTTTTT

V gene: TRBV6-6
clone size: NA
D gene: NA
J gene: TRBJ2-2
CDR3 protein: CASRGFSGENTGELFF
CDR3 DNA: TGTGCCAGCAGAGGGTTCTCGGGGGAAAACACCGGGGAGCTGTTTTTT

V gene: TRBV11-2
clone size: NA
D gene: NA
J gene: TRBJ1-1
CDR3 protein: CASRPGHQNTEAFF
CDR3 DNA: TGTGCCAGCAGACCGGGACATCAGAACACTGAAGCTTTCTTT

V gene: TRBV11-3
clone size: NA
D gene: NA
J gene: TRBJ2-2
CDR3 protein: CASRLITGSGELFF
CDR3 DNA: TGTGCCAGCAGGCTTATCACAGGGTCCGGGGAGCTGTTTTTT

V gene: TRBV5-6
clone size: NA
D gene: NA
J gene: TRBJ2-2
CDR3 protein: CASSPRYTGELFF
CDR3 DNA: TGTGCCAGCAGCCCCAGGTACACCGGGGAGCTGTTTTTT

V gene: TRBV4-3
clone size: NA
D gene: TRBD1
J gene: TRBJ2-2
CDR3 protein: CASSQGVAGGNTGELFF
CDR3 DNA: TGCGCCAGCAGCCAAGGAGTCGCAGGGGGGAACACCGGGGAGCTGTTTTTT